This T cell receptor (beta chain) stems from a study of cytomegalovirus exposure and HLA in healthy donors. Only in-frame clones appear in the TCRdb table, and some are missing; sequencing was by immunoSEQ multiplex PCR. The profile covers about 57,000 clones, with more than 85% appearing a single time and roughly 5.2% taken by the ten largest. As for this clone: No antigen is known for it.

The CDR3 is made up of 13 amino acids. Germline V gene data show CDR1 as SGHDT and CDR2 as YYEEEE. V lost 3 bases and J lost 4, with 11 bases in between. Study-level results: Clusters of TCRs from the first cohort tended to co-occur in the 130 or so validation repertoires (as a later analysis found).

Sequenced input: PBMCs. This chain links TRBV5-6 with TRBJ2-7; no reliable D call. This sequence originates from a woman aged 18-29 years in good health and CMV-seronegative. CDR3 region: CASSSQTAYEQYF. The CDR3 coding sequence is TGTGCCAGCAGCTCACAGACGGCATACGAGCAGTACTTC.